Below are 4 T cell receptor beta chains sequenced from a single sample in a study of T cells in Graves' hyperthyroidism and ophthalmopathy. The investigators amplified TCR beta CDR3 regions from RNA transcripts. When the TCR CDR3 underwent first-round RT-PCR, the HTBI primer set was used. TCRdb re-called the multiplex PCR reads with MiXCR, one entry per CDR3 protein. The sample holds 450,000 to 600,000 distinct CDR3 sequences; 12% to 15% are singletons and the top ten take approximately 13%. Sequenced input: blood. These receptors were taken from a middle-aged woman with Graves' hyperthyroidism.

A few counts support this clonotype. V is TRBV6-1 and J is TRBJ1-1; D call uncertain. The CDR3 is 14 amino acids. Trimming cost V 5 bases and J 1 base, with 11 bases left between them. Per the germline V gene, CDR1 is MNHNS and CDR2 is SASEGT. CDR3 sequence (DNA): TGTGCCAGCAGTACCATTCCACGGAACACTGAAGCTTTCTTT. This gives the protein CASSTIPRNTEAFF.

V gene TRBV11-2 combines with J gene TRBJ1-1; no reliable D call. The germline V and J ends were trimmed by 4 bases and 1 base, with 19 bases remaining between them. The V gene's germline CDR1 is SGHAT and CDR2 FQNNGV. The CDR3 runs to 17 residues. CDR3 loop: CASSSTGWARRNTEAFF. As DNA, the CDR3 is TGTGCCAGCAGCTCGACGGGTTGGGCACGGCGGAACACTGAAGCTTTCTTT.

This clonotype was recorded at least ten times. V usage is TRBV20-1 and J usage is TRBJ2-2; TRBD2 aligns across 12 bases. Trimming at V came to 1 base and at J to 2 bases, leaving 5 bases not matched to a gene. Germline-derived CDR1 and CDR2 are DFQATT and SNEGSKA (reference sequence). The CDR3 runs to 17 residues. CDR3 DNA sequence: TGCAGTGCTAGAGGGCTAGCGGGAGGGCCAAACACCGGGGAGCTGTTTTTT. This encodes CSARGLAGGPNTGELFF.

This clonotype appeared many times. The chain is built from TRBV6-1 and TRBJ2-1; D not resolved. Trimming cost V 5 bases and J 4 bases, with 9 bases left between them. This CDR3 spans 13 amino acids. The germline gives CDR1 MNHNS, CDR2 SASEGT. Written as DNA, the CDR3 is TGTGCCAGCAGTTGCGACAAATACAATGAGCAGTTCTTC. Protein sequence: CASSCDKYNEQFF.